The next 18 T cell receptor beta chains were all read from a single sample in a study of T cells in Graves' hyperthyroidism and ophthalmopathy. TCR beta CDR3 regions were amplified from RNA. Primed by the HTBI set, a first-round RT-PCR was run on the TCR CDR3. TCRdb recomputed calls from the multiplex PCR reads with MiXCR, one row per CDR3 protein. The sample contains 540,000 or so distinct CDR3 sequences, 15% to 19% of which appear only once. Input material: blood. All receptors come from a woman aged 25-40 years with Graves' hyperthyroidism.

The V and J genes are TRBV6-5 and TRBJ1-3; 8 nucleotides line up with TRBD1. Trimming took 0 bases from V and 3 from J; bases not matched to a gene: 1. The CDR3 is 15 residues long. Germline lookup yields CDR1 MNHEY and CDR2 SVGAGI. The CDR3: CASSYSGTGGNTIYF. The CDR3 region has the DNA TGTGCCAGCAGTTACTCCGGGACAGGTGGAAACACCATATATTTT.

The chain couples TRBV4-1 to TRBJ1-1; D remains unclear. Trimming cost V 0 bases and J 3 bases, with 5 bases left between them. The CDR3 is made up of 13 amino acids. The V gene's germline CDR1 is MGHRA and CDR2 YSYEKL. The CDR3 region has the DNA TGCGCCAGCAGCCAAGACTCAGACACTGAAGCTTTCTTT. Its translation is CASSQDSDTEAFF.

This clonotype was picked up many times. This sequence joins TRBV27 and TRBJ2-3; D unclear. CDR1 and CDR2 from the germline V gene are MNHEY and SMNVEV (reference sequence). CDR3 length equals 12 residues. V was cut by 5 bases and J by 2 bases, with 5 bases left in between. CDR3 in DNA: TGTGCCAGCAGTCCTCACACAGATACGCAGTATTTT. Translating gives CASSPHTDTQYF.

This clonotype was seen ten or more times. This rearrangement joins TRBV11-2 to TRBJ2-3; D may be TRBD2 (6 bases). The V end lost 3 bases, the J end lost 0 bases, and 10 bases lay between the germline ends. The CDR3 is 15 residues long. The germline V gene encodes CDR1 SGHAT and CDR2 FQNNGV. CDR3 loop: CASSFGGVSTDTQYF. In DNA, the CDR3 is TGTGCCAGCAGCTTTGGCGGGGTTAGCACAGATACGCAGTATTTT. Using reference TRBV11-2 and TRBJ2-3 for the parts outside the CDR3, the full variable domain is EAGVAQSPRYKIIEKRQSVAFWCNPISGHATLYWYQQILGQGPKLLIQFQNNGVVDDSQLPKDRFSAERLKGVDSTLKIQPAKLEDSAVYLCASSFGGVSTDTQYFGPGTRLTVL.

This clonotype came up many times. The rearrangement uses TRBV30 and TRBJ2-7; D is undetermined. The CDR3 spans 12 residues. CDR1 and CDR2 (germline): GTSNPN, SVGIG (reference sequence). V lost 0 bases to trimming and J lost 6 bases, with 9 bases between them. The CDR3 DNA reads TGTGCCTGGAGTGTTCTAGGACGCGAGCAGTACTTC. It encodes CAWSVLGREQYF.

This clonotype turned up a few times. This rearrangement joins TRBV6-1 to TRBJ2-7, with 9 nucleotides matching TRBD1. This CDR3 is 13 amino acids long. From germline, CDR1 is MNHNS and CDR2 SASEGT. V shed 5 bases, J shed 12 bases, and the junction held 11 bases outside the gene matches. As DNA, the CDR3 is TGTGCCAGCAGTAGCTCCGGGACAGGGATGCTGTACTTC. Translating it yields CASSSSGTGMLYF.

Ten or more counts support this clonotype. The chain joins TRBV3-1 to TRBJ2-2; 9 bases fit TRBD1. The CDR3 covers 15 residues. CDR1 and CDR2 (germline): LGHDT, YNNKEL (reference sequence). V was clipped by 4 bases and J by 5 bases; unmatched bases: 5. CDR3 loop: CASSPFGQGTGELFF. Written as DNA, the CDR3 is TGTGCCAGCAGCCCCTTCGGACAGGGGACCGGGGAGCTGTTTTTT.

In regard to this clonotype: This likely comes from a read error, as the CDR3 has no conserved phenylalanine or tryptophan at its end. The chain carries TRBV7-6 and TRBJ2-1; TRBD2 matches 7 bases. J was trimmed by 9 bases and V by 3 bases; bases with no gene match: 5. The CDR3 is made up of 13 amino acids. The germline V gene encodes CDR1 SGHVS and CDR2 FNYEAQ. The CDR3 is CASSLAGASEQFS. The CDR3 region has the DNA TGTGCCAGCAGCTTGGCGGGAGCGTCTGAGCAGTTCTCC.

The rearrangement uses TRBV5-1 and TRBJ2-5; 11 bases are shared with TRBD1. CDR1 SGHRS and CDR2 YFSETQ come from the germline V gene. The CDR3 runs 15 residues. V lost 0 bases, J lost 5 bases, and 3 bases stayed unmatched. DNA of the CDR3: TGCGCCAGCAGCTTGGCCGGGACAGGGGGGGAGACCCAGTACTTC. Its protein is CASSLAGTGGETQYF.

This clonotype was recorded a few times. The chain is built from TRBV6-1 and TRBJ2-3; maybe TRBD2 (5 bases). Germline CDR1 and CDR2: MNHNS and SASEGT. CDR3 length equals 11 residues. The CDR3 spells CASRGPDTQYF. The CDR3 nucleotides are TGTGCGTCACGCGGGCCAGATACGCAGTATTTT.

Turning to this clonotype: A much larger clone is a single base away; this may be a read error. The chain couples TRBV15 to TRBJ2-1; no reliable D call. Germline loops: CDR1 LNHNV, CDR2 YYDKDF (reference sequence). The CDR3 has 15 residues. V was pared by 0 bases and J by 2 bases, with 8 bases between. CDR3 residues: CATSRESVAYNEQFF. The CDR3 bases are TGTGCCACCAGCAGAGAATCCGTGGCCTACAATGAGCAGTTCTTC.

V gene TRBV28 combines with J gene TRBJ1-2; D is perhaps TRBD1 (5 bases). The CDR3 sequence is 13 residues long. CDR1 is MDHEN and CDR2 is SYDVKM in the germline V gene. Trimming left V 3 bases short and J 8 bases short, with 13 bases between. CDR3 sequence (DNA): TGTGCCAGCAGTTTCGAAGGGGCGGGGGGCTACACCTTC. This encodes CASSFEGAGGYTF.

The genes are TRBV6-1 and TRBJ1-4, with 8 bases lining up with TRBD1. This CDR3 region has 17 residues. Germline V gives CDR1 MNHNS, CDR2 SASEGT. The V segment lost 2 bases and the J segment 5 bases; nucleotides outside the gene matches: 10. Written as DNA, the CDR3 is TGTGCCAGCAGTGAAACTCGGGGGACAGGCAGGAATGAAAAACTGTTTTTT. Translated: CASSETRGTGRNEKLFF.

V is TRBV5-4 and J is TRBJ1-2; D not certain. The CDR3 runs to 15 residues. Trimming shortened V by 0 bases and J by 6 bases, and 15 bases separated the two germline ends. CDR1 is SGHNT, CDR2 YYREEE, per germline (reference sequence). The CDR3 protein is CASSLGGKTSDGYTF. The CDR3 region has the DNA TGTGCCAGCAGCTTGGGTGGGAAAACGAGCGATGGCTACACCTTC.

The gene calls are TRBV4-2 and TRBJ1-5; D not certain. Germline V gene sequence: CDR1 LGHNA, CDR2 YNFKEQ. The V and J ends lost 0 bases and 9 bases respectively, with 21 bases between them. CDR3 length: 17 amino acids. DNA for the CDR3: TGTGCCAGCAGCCAAGATCCGTCGGAGACTCATCGTGGGCCCCAGCATTTT. It codes for CASSQDPSETHRGPQHF.

This clonotype was detected ten times or more. The rearrangement joins TRBV12-3 or TRBV12-4 to TRBJ1-3, with D uncertain. V was trimmed by 9 bases and J by 0 bases, leaving 12 bases between them. The CDR3 runs to 14 residues. The CDR3 bases are TGTGCCAGTGAGTGGATTGGCTCTGGAAACACCATATATTTT. Residues: CASEWIGSGNTIYF.

This clonotype was picked up many times. The rearrangement uses TRBV20-1 and TRBJ2-1; 15 bases are a match to TRBD2. Germline CDR1 and CDR2: DFQATT and SNEGSKA (reference sequence). Germline trimming cut 5 bases from V and 4 bases from J; bases unmatched to any gene: 3. This CDR3 spans 15 amino acids. CDR3 amino acids: CSAGTSGRTYNEQFF. The CDR3 DNA is TGCAGTGCTGGGACTAGCGGGAGGACGTACAATGAGCAGTTCTTC.

Regarding this clonotype: A much larger clone differs by one base, so this may be a read error. The rearrangement joins TRBV5-1 to TRBJ2-1, with a possible D match to TRBD2 (5 bases). The germline gives CDR1 SGHRS, CDR2 YFSETQ. The CDR3 has 14 residues. The CDR3 loop reads CASSLELEDNGQFF. CDR3 DNA: TGCGCCAGCAGCTTGGAACTAGAAGACAATGGGCAGTTCTTC.